This record concerns one T cell receptor (beta chain) sequence. Antigen: not known. Lactation, pregnancy, other autoimmune disease or uncontrolled infection led to exclusion of patients. PBMCs were sourced from about 10 ml fresh peripheral blood. Amplification of TCR beta CDR3 regions used RNA as the template. An initial round of RT-PCR targeting the TCR CDR3 relied on the HTBI primer set. TCRdb called the multiplex PCR reads again in MiXCR, with one record for every CDR3 protein. The sample carries around 700,000 distinct CDR3 sequences, roughly 32% recorded once. The germline gives CDR1 LGHNA, CDR2 YSLEER. Trimming cost V 4 bases and J 5 bases; bases outside gene matches: 12. CDR3 length equals 17 residues. The data stem from a study of T cells in Graves' hyperthyroidism and ophthalmopathy. Turning to the study itself: Peripheral blood was obtained at initial diagnosis, preceding any treatment. Whole-study results and caveats: Onset of ophthalmopathy came a median around 6.5 months after the model predicted it.

Material: blood. The rearrangement links TRBV4-3 to TRBJ2-7, with 12 nucleotides matching TRBD1. The origin of this receptor is a woman aged 40 to 50 with Graves' hyperthyroidism. The CDR3 spells CASSLKITGTGGDEQYF. The CDR3 nucleotides read TGCGCCAGCAGCCTAAAAATTACCGGGACAGGGGGCGACGAGCAGTACTTC.